A selection of T cell receptor beta chains follows, all from one sample in a study of response to subunit inactivated influenza vaccine. Via MiXCR, TCRdb re-called the RT-PCR reads, giving one row per CDR3 protein. Counted here are 650,000 to 700,000 distinct CDR3 sequences, roughly 14% occurring once; the ten biggest clones make up around a tenth. Here the sequenced sample was PBMCs from blood, taken 11 to 12 days after vaccination. These receptors were obtained from a man aged 45-60 years who received an inactivated influenza vaccine. CDR3s include the opening cysteine and the closing phenylalanine or tryptophan. Fields, in order: D gene, V gene, J gene, clone size, CDR3 protein, CDR3 DNA. A D gene is named only where the DNA matches it firmly. Where a row states a size, it is once, few, many or the class of an expanded clone; other rows omit it.

>TRBD1|TRBV27|TRBJ2-2|few
CASSFLASGTGGSGELFF
TGTGCCAGCAGTTTCCTTGCTTCCGGGACAGGGGGCTCCGGGGAGCTGTTTTTT
>NA|TRBV4-3|TRBJ2-1|few
CASSQDERGNEQFF
TGCGCCAGCAGCCAAGATGAAAGGGGCAATGAGCAGTTCTTC
>NA|TRBV5-1|TRBJ2-7|few
CASSLGEGSVRQYF
TGCGCCAGCAGCTTGGGCGAGGGGTCGGTGAGGCAGTACTTC
>NA|TRBV12-3/TRBV12-4|TRBJ2-7|few
CASSLSKGIYEQYF
TGTGCCAGCAGTTTAAGTAAAGGTATCTACGAGCAGTACTTC
>NA|TRBV7-3|TRBJ2-7|few
CASSIGPGDEQYF
TGTGCCAGCAGCATAGGACCAGGGGACGAGCAGTACTTC
>TRBD2|TRBV4-3|TRBJ2-5|NA
CASRPSGGASETQYF
TGCGCCAGCAGGCCCAGCGGGGGGGCCTCGGAGACCCAGTACTTC
>TRBD2|TRBV15|TRBJ2-3|NA
CATSVRLASTDTQYF
TGTGCCACCAGCGTCCGACTAGCAAGCACAGATACGCAGTATTTT
>TRBD1|TRBV11-2|TRBJ1-4|NA
CASSLGTVINEKLFF
TGTGCCAGCAGCCTGGGGACAGTCATTAATGAAAAACTGTTTTTT
>NA|TRBV29-1|TRBJ2-5|few
CSVEDHGGAQTQYF
TGCAGCGTTGAAGATCACGGGGGCGCGCAGACCCAGTACTTC
>TRBD1|TRBV20-1|TRBJ2-3|NA
CSAPTGQVTDTQYF
TGCAGTGCTCCAACCGGACAGGTCACAGATACGCAGTATTTT
>NA|TRBV29-1|TRBJ2-1|many
CSVDGAKPYNEQFF
TGCAGCGTTGACGGGGCAAAACCCTACAATGAGCAGTTCTTC
>NA|TRBV14|TRBJ2-1|few
CASSFHSSSYNEQFF
TGTGCCAGCAGCTTCCATAGCAGCTCCTACAATGAGCAGTTCTTC
>TRBD2|TRBV28|TRBJ2-1|NA
CASRPRLAGGSNEQFF
TGTGCCAGCAGGCCTCGACTAGCGGGGGGCAGCAATGAGCAGTTCTTC
>TRBD1|TRBV9|TRBJ2-7|NA
CASSAQGQGGYEQYF
TGTGCCAGCAGCGCCCAGGGACAGGGTGGCTACGAGCAGTACTTC
>TRBD1|TRBV5-6|TRBJ1-1|few
CASSRDSQNTEAFF
TGTGCCAGCAGCCGGGACAGCCAGAACACTGAAGCTTTCTTT
>NA|TRBV7-9|TRBJ2-5|few
CASSLGTGFLETQYF
TGTGCCAGCAGCTTAGGAACAGGTTTTCTAGAGACCCAGTACTTC
>TRBD2|TRBV12-3/TRBV12-4|TRBJ2-7|few
CASSLTSGGANEQYF
TGTGCCAGCAGTTTAACTAGCGGGGGGGCCAACGAGCAGTACTTC
>NA|TRBV4-3|TRBJ1-6|NA
CASSQDEGGLGNSPLHF
TGCGCCAGCAGCCAAGATGAGGGGGGTCTAGGTAATTCACCCCTCCACTTT
>NA|TRBV12-3/TRBV12-4|TRBJ2-5|many
CASTSGTYQETQYF
TGTGCCAGCACCTCCGGGACATACCAAGAGACCCAGTACTTC
>TRBD1|TRBV9|TRBJ1-2|few
CASSVRRDRPYGYTF
TGTGCCAGCAGCGTCCGGAGGGACAGACCCTATGGCTACACCTTC
>NA|TRBV4-3|TRBJ2-7|NA
CASSHRTGYEQYF
TGCGCCAGCAGCCACCGAACAGGTTACGAGCAGTACTTC
>NA|TRBV20-1|TRBJ2-7|NA
CSAASLARYEQYF
TGCAGTGCCGCTTCCCTAGCGCGCTACGAGCAGTACTTC
>NA|TRBV28|TRBJ2-7|NA
CASSPTDRGGYEQYF
TGTGCCAGCAGTCCCACGGATAGGGGGGGCTACGAGCAGTACTTC
>NA|TRBV4-3|TRBJ1-2|few
CASSQARASNYGYTF
TGCGCCAGCAGCCAAGCCAGGGCGTCAAACTATGGCTACACCTTC
>NA|TRBV11-1|TRBJ2-5|few
CASSLTQTIQETQYF
TGTGCCAGCAGCTTAACCCAGACAATTCAAGAGACCCAGTACTTC
>NA|TRBV20-1|TRBJ1-1|NA
CRAPEYDRRNTEAFF
TGCAGGGCACCCGAATACGACAGAAGGAACACTGAAGCTTTCTTT
>NA|TRBV4-1|TRBJ2-7|NA
CASSQVGTPSYEQYF
TGCGCCAGCAGCCAAGTCGGGACACCCTCCTACGAGCAGTACTTC
>NA|TRBV6-2/TRBV6-3|TRBJ2-1|many
CASSYVQGEIPYNEQFF
TGTGCCAGCAGTTACGTTCAGGGCGAGATACCCTACAATGAGCAGTTCTTC
>TRBD2|TRBV12-3/TRBV12-4|TRBJ2-1|few
CASSGLAEQFF
TGTGCCAGCAGCGGACTAGCCGAGCAGTTCTTC
>TRBD2|TRBV27|TRBJ2-3|NA
CASSFGLAGIRLEDTQYF
TGTGCCAGCAGTTTTGGTTTAGCGGGTATCAGACTTGAAGATACGCAGTATTTT
>NA|TRBV20-1|TRBJ2-1|NA
CSARDVRIAYNEQFF
TGCAGTGCTAGAGATGTGCGGATAGCCTACAATGAGCAGTTCTTC
>NA|TRBV10-3|TRBJ1-2|few
CAISSNYGYTF
TGTGCCATCAGTTCTAACTATGGCTACACCTTC
>TRBD2|TRBV6-5|TRBJ2-4|NA
CASSYGLAGVGAKNIQYF
TGTGCCAGCAGTTACGGTCTAGCGGGGGTCGGGGCCAAAAACATTCAGTACTTC
>NA|TRBV4-3|TRBJ2-3|NA
CASSHRQTSTDTQYF
TGCGCCAGCAGCCACAGACAGACTAGCACAGATACGCAGTATTTT
>TRBD1|TRBV10-2|TRBJ2-2|NA
CASRVQGSTGELFF
TGCGCCAGCAGAGTACAGGGGTCCACCGGGGAGCTGTTTTTT
>NA|TRBV7-9|TRBJ2-7|NA
CASRPGANYEQYF
TGTGCCTCCCGCCCGGGGGCGAACTACGAGCAGTACTTC
>TRBD1|TRBV6-1|TRBJ2-3|many
CASSTGATTDTQYF
TGTGCCAGCAGTACAGGGGCCACCACAGATACGCAGTATTTT
>TRBD1|TRBV12-3/TRBV12-4|TRBJ2-6|NA
CASNPGQGGISGANVLTF
TGTGCCAGCAACCCGGGACAGGGGGGAATCTCTGGGGCCAACGTCCTGACTTTC
>NA|TRBV7-2|TRBJ2-1|few
CASSPRTVIYNEQFF
TGTGCCAGCAGCCCCCGGACAGTAATATACAATGAGCAGTTCTTC
>TRBD1|TRBV12-3/TRBV12-4|TRBJ1-1|few
CASGRTGAEAFF
TGTGCCAGCGGCAGGACAGGGGCTGAAGCTTTCTTT
>NA|TRBV7-6|TRBJ2-7|NA
CASSHTFRPYEQYF
TGTGCCAGCAGTCATACGTTCCGGCCATACGAGCAGTACTTC
>NA|TRBV12-3/TRBV12-4|TRBJ1-1|NA
CASRRTANTEAFF
TGTGCCAGCAGAAGGACAGCGAACACTGAAGCTTTCTTT
>TRBD1|TRBV6-5|TRBJ2-5|NA
CASSYRDRGETQYF
TGTGCCAGCAGTTACCGGGACAGAGGAGAGACCCAGTACTTC
>NA|TRBV2|TRBJ1-2|few
CASSELGARIYGYTF
TGTGCCAGCAGTGAACTGGGGGCGCGTATCTATGGCTACACCTTC
>TRBD2|TRBV12-3/TRBV12-4|TRBJ2-2|few
CASSLAGEHTGELFF
TGTGCCAGCAGTCTAGCGGGAGAGCACACCGGGGAGCTGTTTTTT
>NA|TRBV7-9|TRBJ1-2|few
CASSRDRWGYTF
TGTGCCAGCAGCAGGGATCGGTGGGGCTACACCTTC
>TRBD2|TRBV6-1|TRBJ2-1|few
CASSAAGGYEQFF
TGTGCCAGCAGCGCAGCGGGAGGGTATGAGCAGTTCTTC
>TRBD2|TRBV20-1|TRBJ2-1|NA
CSASERGVDEQFF
TGCAGTGCTAGCGAGCGGGGGGTCGATGAGCAGTTCTTC
>NA|TRBV3-1|TRBJ2-6|many
CASSQASSGANVLTF
TGTGCCAGCAGCCAAGCTAGCTCTGGGGCCAACGTCCTGACTTTC
>TRBD1|TRBV29-1|TRBJ2-3|few
CSVKAGGLADTQYF
TGCAGCGTCAAAGCAGGGGGCCTGGCAGATACGCAGTATTTT
>TRBD1|TRBV28|TRBJ2-2|NA
CASRAQGAFTGELFF
TGTGCCAGCAGGGCACAGGGGGCTTTTACCGGGGAGCTGTTTTTT
>NA|TRBV28|TRBJ1-2|NA
CASTNRVYGYTF
TGTGCCAGCACTAACAGGGTCTATGGCTACACCTTC